These 27 T cell receptor beta chains were sequenced from one sample in a study of cytotoxic CD8 clonotypes in ibrutinib-treated CLL. The assay was immunoSEQ multiplex PCR, and TCRdb's table has in-frame clones only and misses some. The sample contains around 310,000 clones, 80% of which appear only once. Sequences were derived from PBMCs, sampled before ibrutinib treatment. These receptors were obtained from a human donor with chronic lymphocytic leukemia.

This clone was observed once. CDR3 in amino acids: CASSRSSGNYGYTF. CDR3 nucleotides: TGTGCCAGCAGCCGAAGCTCAGGAAACTATGGCTACACCTTC. The chain combines TRBV7-9 with TRBJ1-2; D is undetermined. There are 14 residues in the CDR3. Germline CDR1 is SEHNR and CDR2 is FQNEAQ (reference sequence). V dropped 5 bases and J dropped 2 bases, with 12 bases sitting between them.

The chain joins TRBV7-2 to TRBJ2-1; tentatively, D is TRBD2 (5 bases). Germline V lookup: CDR1 SGHTA, CDR2 FQGNSA. Trimming removed 5 bases at V and 7 bases at J, with 15 bases between. The CDR3 length is 14 residues. The CDR3 bases are TGTGCCAGCAGCCTCCCTATTTCGGGAAATGAGCAGTTCTTC. Its protein is CASSLPISGNEQFF.

The chain recombines TRBV6-6 with TRBJ2-1; D might be TRBD1 or TRBD2, each matching 6 bases. Germline lookup yields CDR1 MNHNY and CDR2 SVGAGI (reference sequence). The V gene lost 0 bases and the J gene lost 11 bases, with 20 bases spanning the gap. The CDR3 is 16 amino acids. The CDR3, as DNA: TGTGCCAGCAGTTACTCTTCCTCGGGGGCTGGACTAAAGCAGTTCTTC. Translated, it gives CASSYSSSGAGLKQFF.

V gene TRBV4-1 combines with J gene TRBJ2-7, with unresolved D. Deletions cut 1 base from V and 2 bases from J, with 9 bases between. In germline, CDR1 is MGHRA, CDR2 YSYEKL. The CDR3 length is 14 residues. CDR3 in amino acids: CASSQAGLTYEQYF. CDR3 nucleotide sequence: TGCGCCAGCAGCCAAGCAGGCCTAACCTACGAGCAGTACTTC.

The genes are TRBV5-4 and TRBJ1-2; 12 bases agree with TRBD1. V lost 3 bases to trimming and J lost 3 bases; unmatched junction nucleotides: 12. The CDR3 runs 18 residues. Per the germline V gene, CDR1 is SGHNT and CDR2 is YYREEE (reference sequence). The CDR3 DNA reads as TGTGCCAGCAGCTGGCACTCCTTGGGGGACAGGGGGCACTATGGCTACACCTTC. Translated, it gives CASSWHSLGDRGHYGYTF.

This rearrangement joins TRBV2 to TRBJ2-2; TRBD1 aligns across 11 bases. Germline V gene lookup returns CDR1 SNHLY and CDR2 FYNNEI. V was pared by 8 bases and J by 6 bases, with 5 bases of the junction left unmatched. CDR3 length: 14 residues. The CDR3 DNA follows: TGTGCCAGCCGGACAGGGGGCGATTCCGGGGAGCTGTTTTTT. Translation: CASRTGGDSGELFF.

This clone was observed a handful of times. The chain couples TRBV2 to TRBJ1-2; possibly TRBD1 for D (6 bases). Trimming pared 9 bases from V and 7 bases from J, leaving 18 bases between. CDR1 is SNHLY and CDR2 is FYNNEI in the germline V gene. The CDR3 runs 13 residues. As DNA, the CDR3 is TGTGCCAGAAGGGACACCCGGGGCTCTGGCTACACCTTC. Protein: CARRDTRGSGYTF.

The rearrangement uses TRBV6-5 and TRBJ1-3; no clear D gene. Looked up from germline, CDR1 is MNHEY and CDR2 is SVGAGI. Trimming cost V 0 bases and J 8 bases, with 14 bases left between them. The CDR3 length is 15 residues. The CDR3 protein is CASSYSKSPLYTIYF. Here the CDR3 DNA reads TGTGCCAGCAGTTACTCGAAAAGTCCGTTGTACACCATATATTTT.

This clone showed up just once. J is TRBJ2-4 and V is TRBV5-1, with D perhaps TRBD2 (5 bases). Per the germline V gene, CDR1 is SGHRS and CDR2 is YFSETQ. Trimming took off 4 bases at V and 9 bases at J, with 11 bases between the two ends. The CDR3 is 12 amino acids. CDR3 nucleotide sequence: TGCGCCAGCAGCGATGGGGAGTTCATTCAGTACTTC. Amino acid sequence: CASSDGEFIQYF.

This chain uses TRBV2 with TRBJ2-7, with TRBD1 matching over 9 bases. V gave up 2 bases and J gave up 13 bases; unmatched junction bases: 3. CDR3 length equals 11 residues. Germline V gene data show CDR1 as SNHLY and CDR2 as FYNNEI. The CDR3 nucleotides are TGTGCCAGCAGTGAAAGGGACAGGGCCTACTTC. Residues: CASSERDRAYF.

The CDR3 protein is CASSLDEGYQETQYF. Here the CDR3 DNA reads TGTGCCAGCAGCTTAGATGAAGGGTACCAAGAGACCCAGTACTTC. The chain couples TRBV7-2 to TRBJ2-5, with D unclear. Germline values: CDR1 SGHTA, CDR2 FQGNSA. V was trimmed by 1 base and J by 0 bases, leaving 9 bases between them. The CDR3 spans 15 residues.

The rearrangement links TRBV5-4 to TRBJ2-2; 15 positions agree with TRBD2. V gave up 4 bases and J gave up 7 bases; unmatched junction bases: 2. The germline V gene encodes CDR1 SGHNT and CDR2 YYREEE (reference sequence). The CDR3 spans 15 residues. The CDR3 DNA follows: TGTGCCAGCAGCGGACTAGCGGGAGGGGGCGGGGAGCTGTTTTTT. Its protein product is CASSGLAGGGGELFF.

The chain joins TRBV7-2 to TRBJ2-5, with TRBD2 identical over 7 bases. Germline CDR1 and CDR2: SGHTA and FQGNSA. The CDR3 has 13 amino acids. V shed 5 bases, J shed 4 bases, and the junction held 4 bases outside the gene matches. The CDR3 is CASSPGGGETQYF. The CDR3 nucleotides read TGTGCCAGCAGCCCGGGCGGGGGAGAGACCCAGTACTTC.

The chain has TRBV5-1 and TRBJ2-7; the D gene is possibly TRBD2 (6 bases). CDR1 SGHRS and CDR2 YFSETQ come from the germline V gene. The CDR3 has 13 amino acids. Trimming took 3 bases from V and 5 from J, leaving 12 bases between them. This chain's CDR3 is CASSSGLGDEQYF. The CDR3 region has the DNA TGCGCCAGCAGCTCGGGACTTGGGGACGAGCAGTACTTC.

This chain's CDR3 is CATSRDRGTSGTDTQYF. The CDR3 DNA sequence: TGTGCCACCAGCAGAGATAGAGGGACTAGTGGCACAGATACGCAGTATTTT. The chain carries TRBV15 and TRBJ2-3, with 8 nucleotides matching TRBD2. The ends lost 0 bases at V and 1 base at J; junction bases unmatched: 6. Per the germline V gene, CDR1 is LNHNV and CDR2 is YYDKDF (reference sequence). This CDR3 has 17 amino acids.

The rearrangement uses TRBV7-6 and TRBJ2-7; 7 bases align to TRBD1. The CDR3 runs 16 residues. V shed 1 base, J shed 4 bases, and the junction held 10 bases outside the gene matches. CDR1 and CDR2 from the germline V gene are SGHVS and FNYEAQ. CDR3 residues: CASSLESGTVIYEQYF. The CDR3 nucleotides read TGTGCCAGCAGCTTAGAGTCCGGGACAGTGATTTACGAGCAGTACTTC.

This clone was detected a few times. The J gene is TRBJ1-1, the V gene TRBV4-2; 8 bases fit TRBD1. Germline trimming cut 2 bases from V and 3 bases from J; bases unmatched to any gene: 5. Germline CDR1 is LGHNA and CDR2 is YNFKEQ. The CDR3 has 15 residues. The CDR3 DNA reads as TGTGCCAGCAGCCAACAGGGGGCGGAAGACACTGAAGCTTTCTTT. It codes for CASSQQGAEDTEAFF.

This clone was detected a few times. This sequence joins TRBV27 and TRBJ2-1; 12 positions agree with TRBD2. This CDR3 has 15 amino acids. V lost 5 bases, J lost 8 bases, and 7 bases stayed unmatched. The germline V gene has CDR1 MNHEY and CDR2 SMNVEV (reference sequence). The CDR3 protein is CASSRRLAGVYEQFF. The DNA for the CDR3 is TGTGCCAGCAGTCGAAGACTAGCGGGAGTCTATGAGCAGTTCTTC.

Notes on this clone: A much larger clone lies a single base off, so this may be a read error. The V and J genes are TRBV6-5 and TRBJ2-3, with no clear D. The germline V and J ends were trimmed by 2 bases and 0 bases, with 3 bases remaining between them. The length of the CDR3 is 13 residues. Germline CDR1 and CDR2: MNHEY and SVGAGI. CDR3 bases: TGTGCCAGCAGTTACGTCAGCACAGATACGCAGTATTTT. Translated: CASSYVSTDTQYF.

The sample holds a few counts of this clone. V gene TRBV6-1 combines with J gene TRBJ2-4; TRBD2 is a possible D gene (6 bases). V shed 4 bases and J shed 0 bases, with 10 bases lying between them. The CDR3 contains 15 residues. Germline-derived CDR1 and CDR2 are MNHNS and SASEGT. The CDR3 DNA reads as TGTGCCAGCAGTGGTTCCGGGGGAGCCAAAAACATTCAGTACTTC. Translating gives CASSGSGGAKNIQYF.

The genes are TRBV6-1 and TRBJ1-5; no firm D call. Trimming shortened V by 2 bases and J by 5 bases, and 16 bases separated the two germline ends. Germline V gives CDR1 MNHNS, CDR2 SASEGT. The CDR3 runs 16 residues. This chain's CDR3 is CASSEIGLFGDQPQHF. The CDR3 coding sequence is TGTGCCAGCAGTGAAATCGGGCTCTTCGGGGATCAGCCCCAGCATTTT.

The V gene is TRBV6-5, the J gene TRBJ2-5; TRBD1 might be the D (7 bases). Trimming took 7 bases from V and 9 from J, leaving 18 bases between them. Germline V gene sequence: CDR1 MNHEY, CDR2 SVGAGI. The CDR3 length is 13 residues. The CDR3 loop reads CASNSRGWRAQYF. CDR3 DNA sequence: TGTGCCAGCAATTCCAGGGGGTGGAGGGCCCAGTACTTC.

The V and J genes are TRBV9 and TRBJ2-3, with no clear D. The CDR3 runs 11 residues. Between the trimmed V and J ends, which lost 3 bases and 2 bases, there was a span of 1 base. The V gene's germline CDR1 is SGDLS and CDR2 YYNGEE. This CDR3 reads CASSATDTQYF. CDR3 coding DNA: TGTGCCAGCAGCGCCACAGATACGCAGTATTTT.

This chain links TRBV7-3 with TRBJ2-2; D ambiguous. CDR1 and CDR2 (germline): SGHTA, FQGTGA. V gave up 5 bases and J gave up 0 bases, with 7 bases separating them. The CDR3 contains 14 residues. CDR3 sequence (DNA): TGTGCCAGCAGCCCGGACGCGAACACCGGGGAGCTGTTTTTT. The encoded protein is CASSPDANTGELFF.

To note about this clone: A junction end diverges from the germline sequence, so it may reflect a read error. The chain has TRBV7-7 and TRBJ1-4; D gene unclear. CDR3 size: 13 residues. Looked up from germline, CDR1 is SSHAT and CDR2 is FNYEAQ (reference sequence). The CDR3 here is CASSLVPGEKLFF. For the CDR3, the DNA is TGTGCTAGCAGCTTAGTCCCGGGGGAAAAACTGTTTTTT.

The chain recombines TRBV29-1 with TRBJ2-1; either TRBD1 or TRBD2 may supply D (5 bases each). The ends were cut back, 2 bases at V and 5 bases at J, with 13 bases in the middle. The V gene's germline CDR1 is SQVTM and CDR2 ANQGSEA. CDR3 length: 14 amino acids. The CDR3: CSVEPPGRDNEQFF. The CDR3 DNA sequence: TGCAGCGTTGAACCCCCAGGGAGAGACAATGAGCAGTTCTTC.

This chain links TRBV18 with TRBJ2-1; 11 bases line up with TRBD1. Germline V gene sequence: CDR1 KGHSH, CDR2 LQKENI. J was trimmed by 7 bases and V by 1 base; bases with no gene match: 12. The CDR3 length is 18 residues. CDR3 bases: TGTGCCAGCTCACCACTGCGCGGGACAGGGGGGATAATGAATGAGCAGTTCTTC. Translation gives CASSPLRGTGGIMNEQFF.